The rows below give T cell receptor beta chains drawn from one sample of a study of cytomegalovirus exposure and HLA in healthy donors. Clones were sequenced by immunoSEQ multiplex PCR, and TCRdb holds only the in-frame ones, with some missing. The sample has over 30,000 clones, more than 65% seen once. The sequencing input was PBMCs. These receptors all stem from a woman under 30 in good health and CMV-seronegative. Both conserved end residues are part of each CDR3. Fields, in order: D gene, J gene, V gene, clone size, CDR3 length, CDR3 protein, CDR3 DNA. D genes are given only for firm matches. Only some rows state a clone size, as once, few, many or a class for expanded clones.

TRBD1,TRBJ1-4,TRBV19,.,19,CASSIIGTGEHSWHEKLFF,TGTGCCAGTAGTATCATTGGAACAGGGGAGCACTCGTGGCATGAAAAACTGTTTTTT
TRBD1,TRBJ2-3,TRBV5-1,.,15,CASSSGQINTDTQYF,TGCGCCAGCAGCTCGGGACAGATTAACACAGATACGCAGTATTTT
.,TRBJ1-5,TRBV18,once,15,CASSPGRGSNQPQHF,TGTGCCAGCTCACCGGGCAGGGGTAGCAATCAGCCCCAGCATTTT
TRBD2,TRBJ2-7,TRBV10-3,.,16,CAISAPPGTISYEQYF,TGTGCCATCAGTGCCCCTCCCGGGACTATCTCCTACGAGCAGTACTTC
TRBD1,TRBJ2-7,TRBV19,.,16,CASSPFYGTGNYEQYF,TGTGCCAGTAGCCCGTTTTACGGGACAGGGAACTACGAGCAGTACTTC
.,TRBJ2-7,TRBV7-3,.,15,CASSLTSGGTYEQYF,TGTGCCAGCAGCTTAACTAGCGGCGGAACCTACGAGCAGTACTTC
.,TRBJ2-1,TRBV7-2,.,15,CASSQGTFTYNEQFF,TGTGCCAGCAGTCAAGGGACTTTCACCTACAATGAGCAGTTCTTC
TRBD2,TRBJ2-1,TRBV5-1,once,16,CASSYEAGGTYNEQFF,TGCGCCAGCAGCTACGAAGCGGGGGGGACCTACAATGAGCAGTTCTTC
.,TRBJ1-3,TRBV28,.,15,CASSPIGSSGNTIYF,TGTGCCAGCAGTCCCATAGGGAGCTCTGGAAACACCATATATTTT
.,TRBJ1-1,TRBV2,.,15,CASRGLQGLTTEAFF,TGTGCCAGCAGAGGTCTCCAGGGTCTTACCACTGAAGCTTTCTTT
TRBD1,TRBJ2-7,TRBV9,.,16,CASSVAGTGGVYEQYF,TGTGCCAGCAGCGTAGCTGGGACAGGGGGCGTCTACGAGCAGTACTTC
.,TRBJ1-1,TRBV5-6,.,15,CASSFVTSRGTEAFF,TGTGCCAGCAGCTTTGTAACCTCCCGGGGAACTGAAGCTTTCTTT
.,TRBJ2-3,TRBV4-2,.,15,CASSQEAGSTDTQYF,TGTGCCAGCAGCCAAGAAGCGGGCAGCACAGATACGCAGTATTTT
.,TRBJ1-2,TRBV9,.,11,CASSVAGGYTF,TGTGCCAGCAGTGTAGCGGGAGGCTACACCTTC
.,TRBJ1-1,TRBV20-1,.,10,CSARRDFSFF,TGCAGTGCTAGACGGGACTTCTCTTTCTTT
TRBD1,TRBJ2-7,TRBV18,.,15,CASSPPRTGLYEQYF,TGTGCCAGCTCACCCCCTAGGACAGGTCTCTACGAGCAGTACTTC
.,TRBJ2-1,TRBV11-2,.,16,CASSLDPAGSYNEQFF,TGTGCCAGCAGCTTAGATCCGGCGGGGTCCTACAATGAGCAGTTCTTC
.,TRBJ1-2,TRBV28,once,14,CASNRGVEGYGYTF,TGTGCCAGCAACCGCGGGGTGGAGGGCTATGGCTACACCTTC
TRBD2,TRBJ2-7,TRBV29-1,.,12,CSAERGTREQYF,TGCAGCGCCGAGCGGGGGACCCGCGAGCAGTACTTC